These 26 T cell receptor beta chains came from one sample sequenced in a study of quantifying T cell responses using KT2 cells (dated by TCRdb to about 2017). About the study as a whole: RNA was DNase-treated and reverse transcribed with TCR alpha and beta constant-region primers, mostly using SuperScript III.

Libraries were constructed by UMI-ligation and nested PCR. The reads were generated on an Illumina MiSeq. A single-stranded oligonucleotide carrying the Illumina SP2 sequence and a UMI was ligated to the cDNA 3' end using T4 RNA ligase 1. PCR1 was run for 4 to 5 cycles (98 degrees C for 15 s, 69 degrees C for 30 s, 72 degrees C for 40 s), and an equimolar mix of RC1.1 and RC1.2, covering TRBC1 and TRBC2, was used as the beta primer. Using fastp trimming at Q25 and MiXCR clonotype assembly, TCRdb reanalyzed the public sequencing data and kept in-frame beta chains. Identical CDR3 proteins give one entry, which carries the most common genes and DNA. This sample is represented by 30,000 or so distinct CDR3 sequences; 7.3% of them were singletons. 15% to 17% of the sample lies in the top ten. The sample was PBMCs spiked with cells of the T cell clone KT2. These receptors came from a human donor.

This clonotype has ten or more counts. The gene calls are TRBV7-9 and TRBJ1-2, with D possibly matching TRBD1 (5 bases). The CDR3 loop spans 14 amino acids. V lost 0 bases, J lost 5 bases, and 10 bases lay in between. Germline V gives CDR1 SEHNR, CDR2 FQNEAQ (reference sequence). Written as DNA, the CDR3 is TGTGCCAGCAGCTTAGCCGGCAGGGTTTATGGCTACACCTTC. Protein product: CASSLAGRVYGYTF.

This clonotype occurred many times. The CDR3: CSARDLSVRTEAFF. The DNA of the CDR3 is TGCAGTGCTAGAGATCTATCTGTCCGGACTGAAGCTTTCTTT. The gene calls are TRBV20-1 and TRBJ1-1; no clear D. V lost 0 bases and J lost 5, with 13 bases in between. The CDR3 has 14 residues. Germline-derived CDR1 and CDR2 are DFQATT and SNEGSKA (reference sequence).

This chain uses TRBV12-3 or TRBV12-4 with TRBJ1-1; D remains ambiguous. The CDR3 runs 13 residues. V lost 6 bases to trimming and J lost 0 bases, with 8 bases between them. The CDR3 sequence is CASSWNMNTEAFF. CDR3 DNA: TGTGCCAGCAGCTGGAATATGAACACTGAAGCTTTCTTT.

The chain links TRBV9 to TRBJ2-6; D not certain. This CDR3 is 16 amino acids long. Germline V gene sequence: CDR1 SGDLS, CDR2 YYNGEE. The V end was cut by 0 bases, the J end by 0 bases, with 7 bases between. The CDR3 loop is CASSVDSTSGANVLTF. For the CDR3, the DNA is TGTGCCAGCAGCGTAGACTCGACCTCTGGGGCCAACGTCCTGACTTTC.

This clonotype was recorded at least ten times. The V gene is TRBV20-1, the J gene TRBJ1-2; 7 nucleotides line up with TRBD1. Germline values: CDR1 DFQATT, CDR2 SNEGSKA (reference sequence). This CDR3 has 14 amino acids. The J segment lost 5 bases and the V segment lost 0 bases, leaving 6 bases of the junction unmatched. This CDR3 reads CSARDEGAWYGYTF. The CDR3 region has the DNA TGCAGTGCTAGAGATGAGGGGGCTTGGTATGGCTACACCTTC.

This clonotype was counted ten times or more. The V gene is TRBV7-2, the J gene TRBJ2-2; 8 nucleotides line up with TRBD1. V lost 8 bases, J lost 2 bases, and 7 bases stayed unmatched. The CDR3 has 15 amino acids. The germline CDR1 and CDR2 sequences are SGHTA and FQGNSA. The CDR3 DNA follows: TGTGCCAGCGAAATACAGGGGGGAAACACCGGGGAGCTGTTTTTT. Translated: CASEIQGGNTGELFF.

Within the sample, this clonotype is medium-sized. The chain links TRBV5-1 to TRBJ2-1; TRBD2 matches 11 bases. Trimming removed 0 bases from V and 1 base from J; junction bases left unmatched: 3. There are 17 residues in the CDR3. Germline V gene lookup returns CDR1 SGHRS and CDR2 YFSETQ. CDR3 sequence reads: CASSLEASGRSYNEQFF. DNA of the CDR3: TGCGCCAGCAGCTTGGAGGCTAGCGGGAGGTCCTACAATGAGCAGTTCTTC.

There are a few counts of this clonotype. The V and J genes are TRBV20-1 and TRBJ2-1; 7 nucleotides align to TRBD1. With V trimmed by 2 bases and J by 0 bases, 4 bases remained unmatched. The CDR3 has 15 residues. Germline loops: CDR1 DFQATT, CDR2 SNEGSKA (reference sequence). The CDR3: CSARTTGNSYNEQFF. As DNA, the CDR3 is TGCAGTGCTAGAACGACAGGGAACTCCTACAATGAGCAGTTCTTC.

This clonotype has at least ten counts. DNA for the CDR3: TGTGCCAGCTCACCATTGACAGGGGGCACGACTGAAGCTTTCTTT. This translates into CASSPLTGGTTEAFF. V and J are TRBV18 and TRBJ1-1; 10 bases map to TRBD1. V dropped 2 bases and J dropped 5; count of bases not matched to a gene: 5. The CDR3 extends over 15 amino acids. Germline V gives CDR1 KGHSH, CDR2 LQKENI.

V and J are TRBV6-2 or TRBV6-3 and TRBJ1-6; D unresolved. The V and J ends lost 5 bases and 5 bases respectively, with 13 bases between them. This CDR3 spans 15 amino acids. The V gene's germline CDR1 is MNHEY and CDR2 SVGEGT. CDR3 nucleotide sequence: TGTGCCAGCAGTCTGACACGAATCGATAATTCACCCCTCCACTTT. Residues: CASSLTRIDNSPLHF.

This clonotype was counted at least ten times. This chain joins TRBV6-6 and TRBJ2-3, with D unclear. V was pared by 2 bases and J by 4 bases, with 10 bases between. The CDR3 covers 14 residues. Germline V CDR1 and CDR2: MNHNY, SVGAGI (reference sequence). This CDR3 is CASSYDDSSDTQYF. CDR3 nucleotide sequence: TGTGCCAGCAGTTACGATGATAGCTCAGATACGCAGTATTTT.

This clonotype has a handful of counts. The chain carries TRBV3-1 and TRBJ2-4; tentatively, D is TRBD1 (7 bases). This CDR3 spans 14 amino acids. Trimming stripped 4 bases from V and 6 bases from J, with 13 bases between. Germline V CDR1 and CDR2: LGHDT, YNNKEL (reference sequence). Written as DNA, the CDR3 is TGTGCCAGCAGCCTTCGACAGGGAGGAAACATTCAGTACTTC. It is translated as CASSLRQGGNIQYF.

V is TRBV7-6 and J is TRBJ2-2; D remains ambiguous. The V end lost 5 bases, the J end lost 3 bases, and 10 bases lay between the germline ends. This CDR3 has 14 residues. CDR1 SGHVS and CDR2 FNYEAQ come from the germline V gene. The CDR3 loop reads CASSLLSHTGELFF. DNA for the CDR3: TGTGCCAGCAGCCTCCTGAGTCACACCGGGGAGCTGTTTTTT.

The V and J genes are TRBV20-1 and TRBJ2-7, with no clear D. V gave up 1 base and J gave up 5 bases, with 6 bases separating them. CDR3 size: 11 residues. Germline assignment: CDR1 DFQATT and CDR2 SNEGSKA (reference sequence). DNA of the CDR3: TGCAGTGCTAGAGTCAGAAACGAGCAGTACTTC. Its protein is CSARVRNEQYF.

The rearrangement links TRBV5-1 to TRBJ1-2, with D perhaps matching TRBD1 (6 bases). The V gene's germline CDR1 is SGHRS and CDR2 YFSETQ. The CDR3 covers 13 residues. Trimming removed 1 base at V and 6 bases at J, with 10 bases between. CDR3 nucleotides: TGCGCCAGCAGCTTGTTGGGGGCGGATGGCTACACCTTC. This translates into CASSLLGADGYTF.

This chain links TRBV27 with TRBJ1-6; D unclear. V shed 6 bases and J shed 9 bases, with 15 bases lying between them. Germline values: CDR1 MNHEY, CDR2 SMNVEV (reference sequence). There are 14 residues in the CDR3. The CDR3 sequence is CASSQFRRLSPLHF. The CDR3 bases are TGTGCCAGCAGCCAGTTTAGGAGGCTTTCACCCCTCCACTTT.

The rearrangement uses TRBV2 and TRBJ2-1; D is undetermined. The germline V gene encodes CDR1 SNHLY and CDR2 FYNNEI. The length of the CDR3 is 11 residues. V was cut by 4 bases and J by 7 bases, with 5 bases left in between. The CDR3 DNA reads as TGTGCCAGCAGTGTGATGAATGAGCAGTTCTTC. Translation gives CASSVMNEQFF.

This clonotype was seen ten or more times. This chain connects TRBV6-4 to TRBJ2-3, with 8 bases lining up with TRBD1. CDR1 MRHNA and CDR2 SNTAGT come from the germline V gene. This CDR3 spans 15 amino acids. The V gene end was trimmed by 3 bases and the J gene end by 1 base; junction bases not matched to a gene: 3. CDR3 protein: CASSEGQGGTDTQYF. Here the CDR3 DNA reads TGTGCCAGCAGTGAAGGACAGGGCGGCACAGATACGCAGTATTTT.

The chain uses TRBV12-3 or TRBV12-4 and TRBJ2-2; 11 bases align to TRBD1. The CDR3 is 18 amino acids. The trim removed 6 bases at V and 0 bases at J, leaving 9 bases unmatched. The CDR3 loop is CASRPVPGQGANTGELFF. The CDR3 coding sequence is TGTGCCAGCAGACCCGTCCCGGGACAGGGGGCGAACACCGGGGAGCTGTTTTTT.

This clonotype has more than one count but fewer than ten. The rearrangement joins TRBV11-2 to TRBJ1-6; 7 positions agree with TRBD1. CDR3 length: 16 amino acids. The germline gives CDR1 SGHAT, CDR2 FQNNGV. After removal of 4 bases from V and 10 bases from J, the junction contained 13 bases not matched to a gene. The CDR3 DNA reads TGTGCCAGCAGCTGGTCGTCACAGGGGCGAAGGTCACCCCTCCACTTT. This sequence encodes CASSWSSQGRRSPLHF.

The chain employs TRBV7-2 and TRBJ2-3, with D hard to call. V was clipped by 1 base and J by 3 bases, with 14 bases between them. The germline V gene has CDR1 SGHTA and CDR2 FQGNSA. The CDR3 has 16 amino acids. CDR3 DNA sequence: TGTGCCAGCAGCTTAGGGCCCAGTATCCGGACAGATACGCAGTATTTT. Protein sequence: CASSLGPSIRTDTQYF.

In this sample, this clonotype turned up many times. J is TRBJ1-1 and V is TRBV6-1; no definite D call. V was shortened by 2 bases and J by 1 base, with 8 bases between the two germline ends. Looked up from germline, CDR1 is MNHNS and CDR2 is SASEGT. CDR3 size: 14 residues. The CDR3 bases are TGTGCCAGCAGTGAAAAGGGCGGGAACACTGAAGCTTTCTTT. Its translation: CASSEKGGNTEAFF.

This clonotype has a handful of counts. V is TRBV2 and J is TRBJ1-2; D not resolved. Germline loops: CDR1 SNHLY, CDR2 FYNNEI. This CDR3 is built from 13 residues. Between the trimmed V and J ends, which lost 7 bases and 2 bases, there was a span of 11 bases. The CDR3 DNA reads as TGTGCCAGCAAACAGAAAATAAACTATGGCTACACCTTC. This sequence encodes CASKQKINYGYTF. Looking up the rest from reference TRBV2 and TRBJ1-2 gives the full variable domain: EPEVTQTPSHQVTQMGQEVILRCVPISNHLYFYWYRQILGQKVEFLVSFYNNEISEKSEIFDDQFSVERPDGSNFTLKIRSTKLEDSAMYFCASKQKINYGYTFGSGTRLTVV.

This clonotype was recorded many times. CDR3 nucleotides: TGTGCCAGCAGCCCCCCGGATGGCTACACCTTC. Encoded protein: CASSPPDGYTF. The rearrangement links TRBV11-2 to TRBJ1-2, with D unresolved. Germline V gene data show CDR1 as SGHAT and CDR2 as FQNNGV. The CDR3 sequence is 11 residues long. V lost 5 bases and J lost 6, with 7 bases in between.

DNA of the CDR3: TGTGCCAGCAGTTACTCGCAGGCCCTTGGCACTGAAGCTTTCTTT. It translates to CASSYSQALGTEAFF. The chain joins TRBV6-2 or TRBV6-3 to TRBJ1-1; D gene uncertain. Germline V gene data show CDR1 as MNHEY and CDR2 as SVGEGT. Trimming took 0 bases from V and 4 from J, leaving 12 bases between them. This CDR3 has 15 amino acids.

This clonotype was observed many times. In DNA form, the CDR3 reads TGTGCCAGCAGCTCGGTAGACGCCTACGAGCAGTACTTC. This gives the protein CASSSVDAYEQYF. The chain has TRBV5-6 and TRBJ2-7; D is undetermined. The V end was cut by 3 bases, the J end by 2 bases, with 9 bases between. Looked up from germline, CDR1 is SGHDT and CDR2 is YYEEEE. The CDR3 spans 13 residues.